These 8 T cell receptor beta chains originate from one sample sequenced in a study of post-analysis software for immune sequencing data. These receptors have no known antigen. Each TCR beta cDNA library carried unique molecular identifiers. TCRdb re-analysed the PCR reads in MiXCR, keeping a single row per CDR3 protein. The sample has 740,000 or so distinct CDR3 sequences; roughly 50% are singletons. Study-level findings and limits: Five or six TRBV segments, including TRBV5-6, TRBV5-1 and TRBV20-1, were more frequent in patients than controls.

The specimen was blood. Receptors originate from a girl between 5 and 17 years old with multiple sclerosis.

This sequence joins TRBV27 and TRBJ2-4; TRBD1 matches 8 bases. The CDR3 loop spans 18 amino acids. The V and J ends lost 5 bases and 3 bases, in that order; junction bases with no gene match: 15. The germline gives CDR1 MNHEY, CDR2 SMNVEV (reference sequence). The CDR3 loop reads CASSLGQGKGLDKNIQYF. CDR3 DNA sequence: TGTGCCAGCAGTCTCGGACAGGGTAAAGGATTGGACAAAAACATTCAGTACTTC.

V usage is TRBV7-8 and J usage is TRBJ2-1, with 9 bases lining up with TRBD1. Germline lookup yields CDR1 SGHVS and CDR2 FQNEAQ. The CDR3 runs to 16 residues. V dropped 3 bases and J dropped 4; count of bases not matched to a gene: 7. The CDR3 reads CASSFRDRVSYNEQFF. CDR3 DNA sequence: TGTGCCAGCAGCTTCCGGGACAGGGTTTCATACAATGAGCAGTTCTTC.

As DNA, the CDR3 is TGTGCCAGCAGCTTGGTTCCAGGCCGAGACGAGCAGTACTTC. Its protein product is CASSLVPGRDEQYF. The chain combines TRBV7-3 with TRBJ2-7, with D unresolved. The CDR3 has 14 residues. Trimming cost V 3 bases and J 5 bases, with 14 bases left between them. Germline V lookup: CDR1 SGHTA, CDR2 FQGTGA.

This clonotype was observed a few times. V is TRBV4-2 and J is TRBJ2-5; D is perhaps TRBD2 (5 bases). The CDR3 runs 15 residues. V was clipped by 0 bases and J by 2 bases, with 10 bases between them. The V gene's germline CDR1 is LGHNA and CDR2 YNFKEQ. The CDR3 nucleotides are TGTGCCAGCAGCCAAGATCCGGACTCACAAGAGACCCAGTACTTC. This encodes CASSQDPDSQETQYF.

This clonotype was seen a few times. V gene TRBV10-3 combines with J gene TRBJ2-1, with D perhaps matching TRBD1 (6 bases). Germline values: CDR1 ENHRY, CDR2 SYGVKD. The CDR3 runs to 14 residues. V was trimmed by 2 bases and J by 4 bases, leaving 9 bases between them. CDR3 sequence reads: CAISEAGQYNEQFF. Here the CDR3 DNA reads TGTGCCATCAGTGAGGCAGGACAGTACAATGAGCAGTTCTTC.

The chain combines TRBV19 with TRBJ2-4; no clear D gene. Germline CDR1 reads LNHDA; CDR2 reads SQIVND (reference sequence). V was cut by 8 bases and J by 1 base, with 9 bases left in between. The CDR3 is made up of 13 amino acids. DNA for the CDR3: TGTGCCAGTGGCGATTTTGCCAAAAACATTCAGTACTTC. Residues: CASGDFAKNIQYF. The whole variable domain, filled in from reference TRBV19 and TRBJ2-4, reads DGGITQSPKYLFRKEGQNVTLSCEQNLNHDAMYWYRQDPGQGLRLIYYSQIVNDFQKGDIAEGYSVSREKKESFPLTVTSAQKNPTAFYLCASGDFAKNIQYFGAGTRLSVL.

A single count supports this clonotype. This sequence joins TRBV5-1 and TRBJ2-4; D possibly uses TRBD1 or TRBD2 (5 bases each). The DNA end lines up better with TRBJ2-7; the J call may be wrong. Germline CDR1 reads SGHRS; CDR2 reads YFSETQ. There are 14 residues in the CDR3. The CDR3 region is CASSPWQGVYEQYF. In DNA, the CDR3 is TGCGCCAGCAGCCCGTGGCAGGGAGTATACGAGCAGTACTTC.

This clonotype appeared a single time. The V gene is TRBV11-2, the J gene TRBJ1-1; D not certain. The CDR3 is 15 residues long. The germline V gene encodes CDR1 SGHAT and CDR2 FQNNGV. V was trimmed by 5 bases and J by 0 bases, leaving 13 bases between them. CDR3 sequence: CASSQPMEVNTEAFF. CDR3 bases: TGTGCCAGCAGCCAGCCCATGGAGGTGAACACTGAAGCTTTCTTT. Based on the CDR3 plus reference TRBV11-2 and TRBJ1-1, the full variable domain is EAGVAQSPRYKIIEKRQSVAFWCNPISGHATLYWYQQILGQGPKLLIQFQNNGVVDDSQLPKDRFSAERLKGVDSTLKIQPAKLEDSAVYLCASSQPMEVNTEAFFGQGTRLTVV.